The following is a T cell receptor (beta chain) sequence with its context. No cognate antigen has been identified for it. No clone much larger than this one lies a single base away; base qualities are absent. The germline V gene yields SGHAT for CDR1 and FQNNGV for CDR2. Spanning cysteine to phenylalanine, the CDR3 consists of 14 amino acids. Only the CDR3 DNA is retained, 42 bases long and in frame from the first base. Here V drops 4 bases and J drops 6 bases, and the junction holds 9 bases not matched to any gene. The immunoSEQ Assay, a bias-controlled multiplex PCR, was used to amplify TCRbeta CDR3 regions from genomic DNA. The published analysis was carried out like this. The number of nucleated cells in each sample was estimated by amplification of reference gene primers within the assay. Sequence reads were collapsed and filtered to measure the absolute abundance of every unique TCRbeta CDR3 rearrangement. For each sample, productive Simpson clonality was calculated as the square root of Simpson's diversity index across productive rearrangements. TCRdb took over this immuneACCESS table, retaining in-frame rearrangements with V and J assigned. Such tables are incomplete; in checked studies, under half of the missing clones stem from an unresolved V gene, and the remainder is unexplained. V and J calls and clone size are as listed in that table; D and trimming were resolved from the DNA. The sample table records over 250,000 clones; around 89% of these occur just once. Of the sample, about 3% falls within the top ten clones.

Participants in the prospective study were enrolled through a virtual design, were aged 18 to 89 years, and lived in roughly 25 United States geographic areas. In the prospective study, cohorts were assigned on the basis of participant-reported clinical history obtained from a screening survey and a study questionnaire. For ImmuneRACE Cohort 3, a participant was defined as recovered based on two consecutive negative NP/OP PCR tests, clearance by a healthcare professional, or resolution of symptoms. In the prospective study, whole blood, serum and a nasopharyngeal or oropharyngeal swab were collected from each participant by mobile phlebotomists. Prospective study participants could optionally give additional blood draws and questionnaires over an approximately 2-month period. Before DNA extraction, blood samples from the prospective study were shipped at room temperature or frozen. The data stem from a study of blood T cell repertoires in COVID-19 (dated by TCRdb to about 2020). Broadly, across the study: The collaborator samples originated in the United States, Italy and Spain and spanned the acute and convalescent phases of COVID-19. The material from the prospective study consisted of cDNA or gDNA derived from T cells, B-cell-depleted T cells, or PBMCs. HLA class I and class II types, where available, came from metadata supplied by the sample provider rather than from assay-based typing. The repertoires were made available in a free public database intended to serve as a resource for research on the immune response to SARS-CoV-2. Deeply sampled blood TCRbeta repertoires from subjects exposed to, actively infected with, or recovered from COVID-19 were included in the dataset. Samples were obtained from the ongoing ImmuneRACE study (first 160 participants) and from roughly 1,300 subjects provided by 6 global collaborators. A de-identified subject ID, COVID-19 status, age in years and sex were almost always included in the sample metadata.

The paper's findings and limits, for the study overall: The amount of clinical and demographic metadata varied by source and participant and was provided uncurated.

The rearrangement combines TRBV11-2 with TRBJ2-7, and TRBD2 matches 7 of the central bases. The TCR originated in a woman aged 45 to 65 who had recovered from COVID-19. The sample comprised PBMCs or T cells enriched from blood (not recorded which). The sequence in DNA is TGTGCCAGCAGCTGGGGGGGGTTCCCCACCGAGCAGTACTTC. Translation gives CASSWGGFPTEQYF.